Listed below are T cell receptor beta chains from one sample, sequenced in a study of vaccination effects on CD4 cells after COVID-19. Antigens for these TCRs are unknown. This table comes from immunoSEQ multiplex PCR, and its TCRdb copy is limited to in-frame clones, with some not included. This table has tens of thousands of clones, 73% appearing once. Material: CD4+ T cells from PBMCs cultured with a peptide pool, obtained before COVID-19 vaccination. The origin of the receptors is a human donor who had a prior SARS-CoV-2 infection. CDR3s include the opening cysteine and the closing phenylalanine or tryptophan. The order of the fields is J gene, V gene, CDR3 protein.

>TRBJ2-2|TRBV19
CASSRTSGITGELFF
>TRBJ2-5|TRBV5-1
CASSLAGQGPETQYF
>TRBJ1-5|TRBV18
CASSPLRTGGNQPQHF
>TRBJ1-4|TRBV5-1
CASRRDRADEKLFF
>TRBJ1-1|TRBV19
CASSRPETVFPEAFF
>TRBJ2-1|TRBV19
CASSKGRGSYNEQFF
>TRBJ2-1|TRBV18
CASSLAAGGDEQFF
>TRBJ2-5|TRBV15
CATSRATFQETQYF
>TRBJ1-1|TRBV9
CASSVDDYPGTEAFF
>TRBJ2-2|TRBV4-2
CASSLRLALNTGELFF
>TRBJ1-1|TRBV6-6
CASGEGVTEAFF
>TRBJ2-5|TRBV24-1
CATSDSGTGEETQYF
>TRBJ2-5|TRBV7-9
CASSSSSYETQYF
>TRBJ2-7|TRBV2
CASSASVGGYEQYF
>TRBJ1-3|TRBV12-3/TRBV12-4
CASSLRQGNTIYF
>TRBJ2-3|TRBV4-2
CASSHMTSGGARVTDTQYF
>TRBJ1-1|TRBV4-2
CASSLGTARTEGAEAFF
>TRBJ2-3|TRBV19
CASSMGLANGPDTQYF
>TRBJ2-5|TRBV20-1
CSAGWETQYF
>TRBJ2-2|TRBV24-1
CAIGQGGSAGELFF
>TRBJ2-1|TRBV7-2
CASSLATSTYNEQFF
>TRBJ1-5|TRBV6-4
CASSPWGQGPLSNQPQHF
>TRBJ1-1|TRBV7-6
CASSSRLFSEAFF
>TRBJ2-1|TRBV5-1
CASSFSGIGVVEQFF
>TRBJ2-2|TRBV15
CATSLGREFGELFF
>TRBJ2-5|TRBV11-2
CASSPHPTSVEETQYF
>TRBJ2-3|TRBV9
CASSVGGTGGGTDTQYF
>TRBJ1-5|TRBV5-8
CASSRDRGYQPQHF
>TRBJ2-7|TRBV12-3/TRBV12-4
CASSQDRAYEQYF
>TRBJ2-5|TRBV7-3
CASSLDSGTQYF
>TRBJ2-4|TRBV3-1/TRBV3-2
CASSQMDIQYF
>TRBJ2-5|TRBV11-3
CASSLDRETQYF
>TRBJ2-2|TRBV30
CAWSARGTVGAGELFF
>TRBJ1-5|TRBV5-4
CASSLLGQGDASNQPQHF
>TRBJ1-3|TRBV6-5
CASSYPANSGNTIYF
>TRBJ2-2|TRBV5-1
CASSLRFSGGELFF
>TRBJ2-3|TRBV15
CATSKDRGYTDTQYF
>TRBJ2-1|TRBV6-5
CASSRSSGRNEQFF
>TRBJ2-5|TRBV3-1/TRBV3-2
CASSQDVIHRVETQYF
>TRBJ1-6|TRBV5-1
CASSLSENSPLHF